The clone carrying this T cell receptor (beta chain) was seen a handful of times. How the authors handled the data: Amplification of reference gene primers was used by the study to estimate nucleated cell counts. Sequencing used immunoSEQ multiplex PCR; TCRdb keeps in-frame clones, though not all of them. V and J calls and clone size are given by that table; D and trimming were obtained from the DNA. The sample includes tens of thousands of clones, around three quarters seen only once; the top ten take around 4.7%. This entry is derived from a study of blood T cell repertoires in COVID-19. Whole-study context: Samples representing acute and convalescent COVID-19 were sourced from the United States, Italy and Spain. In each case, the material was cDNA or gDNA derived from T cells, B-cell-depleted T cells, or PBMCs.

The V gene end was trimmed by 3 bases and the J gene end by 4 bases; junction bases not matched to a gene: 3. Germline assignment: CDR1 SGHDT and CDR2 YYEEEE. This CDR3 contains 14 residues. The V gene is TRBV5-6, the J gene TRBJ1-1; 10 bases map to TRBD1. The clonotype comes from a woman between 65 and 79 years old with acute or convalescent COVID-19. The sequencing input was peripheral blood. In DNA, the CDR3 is TGTGCCAGCAGCTACGGGACAGGGGTCACTGAAGCTTTCTTT. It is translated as CASSYGTGVTEAFF.